This TCR beta chain was sequenced in a study of blood T cell repertoires in COVID-19. Study-wide context: The United States, Italy and Spain provided the acute and convalescent COVID-19 samples. T cells, B-cell-depleted T cells, or PBMCs provided the cDNA or gDNA that served as material.

V gave up 1 base and J gave up 2 bases, with 9 bases separating them. The CDR3 length is 14 residues. Germline-derived CDR1 and CDR2 are SEHNR and FQNEAQ (reference sequence). In the authors' methods: Amplification from reference gene primers served as the basis for estimated nucleated cell counts. TCRdb's table, derived via immunoSEQ multiplex PCR, lists solely in-frame clones and lacks some. Clone size and V and J calls were adopted from that table, with D and trimming inferred from the DNA. The table includes around 260,000 clones, 70% to 90% detected once. Sequenced: peripheral blood. This receptor was taken from a human donor in a cohort sampled during active COVID-19. The chain combines TRBV7-9 with TRBJ2-7; no definite D call. The CDR3, as DNA: TGTGCCAGCAGCTTAGAGCTTTCGACCTACGAGCAGTACTTC. Its translation: CASSLELSTYEQYF.